A single T cell receptor beta chain is shown here with its context. Under the authors' procedure: Nucleated cell number was recorded as an estimate derived from reference gene primer amplification. Method: immunoSEQ multiplex PCR; TCRdb's copy keeps in-frame clones and lacks some. That table gives V, J and clone size, and the DNA gave D and trimming. Of some 150,000 clones in the sample, 88% are singletons; the top ten hold about 1.5%. The data derive from a study of blood T cell repertoires in COVID-19. The overall study: Both acute and convalescent COVID-19 samples were obtained from the United States, Italy and Spain. Sources were T cells, B-cell-depleted T cells, or PBMCs; the material itself was cDNA or gDNA.

The ends lost 9 bases at V and 7 bases at J; junction bases unmatched: 12. The germline V gene has CDR1 SNHLY and CDR2 FYNNEI. This CDR3 contains 15 residues. The specimen sequenced was peripheral blood. The chain links TRBV2 to TRBJ1-4; TRBD1 aligns across 9 bases. The receptor was isolated from a woman aged 60 to 75 with acute or convalescent COVID-19. DNA for the CDR3: TGTGCCAGTCGAGATCAAACAGGGGGCGGTGAAAAACTGTTTTTT. This translates into CASRDQTGGGEKLFF.